The 7 T cell receptor beta chains listed next were all sequenced from one sample in a study of blood T cell repertoires in COVID-19. Sequencing used immunoSEQ multiplex PCR; TCRdb keeps in-frame clones, though not all of them. This table has roughly 280,000 clones, 80% to 90% appearing once. The sequenced sample consisted of PBMCs or T cells enriched from blood (not recorded which). Receptors originate from a woman in her twenties or thirties with acute COVID-19.

V is TRBV4-1 and J is TRBJ1-4, with 9 bases that match TRBD1. The V gene's germline CDR1 is MGHRA and CDR2 YSYEKL. The CDR3 runs 15 residues. Trimming took 1 base from V and 7 from J; bases not matched to a gene: 4. The chain's CDR3 is CASSQGQGVGEKLFF. Written as DNA, the CDR3 is TGCGCCAGCAGCCAAGGACAGGGGGTAGGTGAAAAACTGTTTTTT.

The J gene is TRBJ2-2, the V gene TRBV9; D not certain. The V end lost 4 bases, the J end lost 4 bases, and 23 bases lay between the germline ends. This CDR3 contains 18 residues. Germline V lookup: CDR1 SGDLS, CDR2 YYNGEE. The CDR3 DNA follows: TGTGCCAGCAGCCTAAACTCGAACTCCCTTAGAGTCACCGGGGAGCTGTTTTTT. It is translated as CASSLNSNSLRVTGELFF.

The chain links TRBV4-2 to TRBJ2-7; 9 positions agree with TRBD2. The ends lost 4 bases at V and 2 bases at J; junction bases unmatched: 9. CDR1 and CDR2 (germline): LGHNA, YNFKEQ. The CDR3 is made up of 16 amino acids. The CDR3 sequence is CASSPGSGRFPYEQYF. The CDR3 DNA sequence: TGTGCCAGCAGCCCCGGCAGCGGGAGGTTCCCCTACGAGCAGTACTTC.

The chain joins TRBV25-1 to TRBJ1-1; D not certain. This CDR3 has 15 residues. CDR1 is MGHDK, CDR2 SYGVNS, per germline. V shed 4 bases and J shed 0 bases, with 12 bases lying between them. The CDR3 DNA follows: TGTGCCAGCAGTGTGGGCCAATCTATGAACACTGAAGCTTTCTTT. This translates into CASSVGQSMNTEAFF.

The chain carries TRBV28 and TRBJ1-1, with 7 bases fitting TRBD1. CDR1 and CDR2 (germline): MDHEN, SYDVKM. V lost 3 bases and J lost 1; bases outside the gene matches: 8. This CDR3 is 16 amino acids long. CDR3 in amino acids: CASSFGRGHSNTEAFF. The DNA for the CDR3 is TGTGCCAGCAGTTTCGGGAGGGGGCACTCGAACACTGAAGCTTTCTTT.

This rearrangement joins TRBV18 to TRBJ1-4, with TRBD1 identical over 7 bases. The V gene's germline CDR1 is KGHSH and CDR2 LQKENI. The CDR3 loop spans 15 amino acids. J gave up 8 bases and V 2 bases, and 8 bases lay outside the gene matches. This chain's CDR3 is CASSPSTNRGEKLFF. DNA for the CDR3: TGTGCCAGCTCACCATCTACTAACAGGGGAGAAAAACTGTTTTTT.

J is TRBJ2-3 and V is TRBV4-1; 8 nucleotides agree with TRBD2. Germline CDR1 MGHRA, CDR2 YSYEKL. The length of the CDR3 is 18 residues. J lost 3 bases, V lost 0 bases, and 11 bases had no gene match. CDR3 coding DNA: TGCGCCAGCAGCCAAGATAGGGTGAATAGCGGGGAAACAGATACGCAGTATTTT. Protein: CASSQDRVNSGETDTQYF.